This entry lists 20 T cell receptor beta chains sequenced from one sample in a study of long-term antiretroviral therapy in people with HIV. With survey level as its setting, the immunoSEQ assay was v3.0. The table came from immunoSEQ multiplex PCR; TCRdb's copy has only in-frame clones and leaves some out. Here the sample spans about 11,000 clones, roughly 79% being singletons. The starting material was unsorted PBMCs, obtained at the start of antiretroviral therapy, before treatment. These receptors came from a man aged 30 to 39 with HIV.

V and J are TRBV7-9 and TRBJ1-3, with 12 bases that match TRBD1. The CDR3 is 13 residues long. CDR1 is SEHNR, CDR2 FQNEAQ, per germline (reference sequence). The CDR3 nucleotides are TGTGGAGTGGGGACAGGGGGCGGAAACACCATATATTTT. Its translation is CGVGTGGGNTIYF.

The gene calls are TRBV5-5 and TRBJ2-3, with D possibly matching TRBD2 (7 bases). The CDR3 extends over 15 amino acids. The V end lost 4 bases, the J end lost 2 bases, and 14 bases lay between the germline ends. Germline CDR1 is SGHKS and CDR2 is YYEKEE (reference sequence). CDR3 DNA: TGTGCCAGCAGCCGCCTGGGGGGGCCCACAGATACGCAGTATTTT. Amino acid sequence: CASSRLGGPTDTQYF.

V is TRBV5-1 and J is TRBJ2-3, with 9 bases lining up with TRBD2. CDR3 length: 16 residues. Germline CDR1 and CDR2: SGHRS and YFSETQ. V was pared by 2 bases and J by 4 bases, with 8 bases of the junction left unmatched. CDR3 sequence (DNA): TGCGCCAGCAGCTTCCAAGCGGGGGGCCGGGCAGATACGCAGTATTTT. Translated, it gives CASSFQAGGRADTQYF.

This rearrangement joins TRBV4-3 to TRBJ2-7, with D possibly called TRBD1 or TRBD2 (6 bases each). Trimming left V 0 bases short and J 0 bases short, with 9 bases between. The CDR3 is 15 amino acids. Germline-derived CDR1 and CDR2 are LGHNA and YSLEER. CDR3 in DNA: TGCGCCAGCAGCCAAGATGGAGGGGGCTCCTACGAGCAGTACTTC. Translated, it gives CASSQDGGGSYEQYF.

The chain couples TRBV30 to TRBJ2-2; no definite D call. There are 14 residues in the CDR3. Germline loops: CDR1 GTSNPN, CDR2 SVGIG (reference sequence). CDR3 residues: CAEEETTNTGELFF. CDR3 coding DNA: TGTGCGGAAGAGGAGACAACGAACACCGGGGAGCTGTTTTTT.

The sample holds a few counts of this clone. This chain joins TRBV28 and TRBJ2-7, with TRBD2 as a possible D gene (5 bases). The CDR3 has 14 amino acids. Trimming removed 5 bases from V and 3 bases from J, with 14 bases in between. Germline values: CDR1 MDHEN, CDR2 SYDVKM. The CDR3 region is CASSLAWVHYEQYF. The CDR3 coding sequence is TGTGCCAGCAGTCTAGCTTGGGTCCACTACGAGCAGTACTTC.

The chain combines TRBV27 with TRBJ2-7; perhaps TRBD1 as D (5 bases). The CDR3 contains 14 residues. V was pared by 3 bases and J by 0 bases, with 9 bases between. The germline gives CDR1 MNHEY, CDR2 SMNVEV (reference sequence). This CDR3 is CASSFQGSSYEQYF. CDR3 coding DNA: TGTGCCAGCAGTTTTCAGGGCAGCTCCTACGAGCAGTACTTC.

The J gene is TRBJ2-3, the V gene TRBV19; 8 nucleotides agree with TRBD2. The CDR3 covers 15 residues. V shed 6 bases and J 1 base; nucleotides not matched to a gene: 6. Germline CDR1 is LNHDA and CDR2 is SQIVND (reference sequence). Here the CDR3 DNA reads TGTGCCAGTAGAAAGGGACTAGGAGGCACAGATACGCAGTATTTT. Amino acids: CASRKGLGGTDTQYF.

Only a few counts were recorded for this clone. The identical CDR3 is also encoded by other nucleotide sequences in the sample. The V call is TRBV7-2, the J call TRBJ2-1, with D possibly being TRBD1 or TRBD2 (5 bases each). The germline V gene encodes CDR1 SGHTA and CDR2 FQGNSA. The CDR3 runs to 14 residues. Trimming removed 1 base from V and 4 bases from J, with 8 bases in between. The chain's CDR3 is CASSLGGSYNEQFF. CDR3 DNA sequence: TGTGCCAGCAGCTTAGGGGGGTCATACAATGAGCAGTTCTTC.

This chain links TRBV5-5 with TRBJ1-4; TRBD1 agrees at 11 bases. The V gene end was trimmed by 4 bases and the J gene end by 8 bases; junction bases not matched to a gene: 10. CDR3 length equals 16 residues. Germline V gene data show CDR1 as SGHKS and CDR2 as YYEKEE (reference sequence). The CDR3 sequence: CASSLGDRGLAEKLFF. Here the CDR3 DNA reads TGTGCCAGCAGCCTAGGGGACAGGGGGTTGGCAGAAAAACTGTTTTTT.

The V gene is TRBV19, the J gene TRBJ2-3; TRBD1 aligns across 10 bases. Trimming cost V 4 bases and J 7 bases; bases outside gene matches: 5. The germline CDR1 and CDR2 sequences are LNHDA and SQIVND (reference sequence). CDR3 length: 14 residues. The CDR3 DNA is TGTGCCAGTAGTAGGGACAGGGGTTCGTATACGCAGTATTTT. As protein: CASSRDRGSYTQYF.

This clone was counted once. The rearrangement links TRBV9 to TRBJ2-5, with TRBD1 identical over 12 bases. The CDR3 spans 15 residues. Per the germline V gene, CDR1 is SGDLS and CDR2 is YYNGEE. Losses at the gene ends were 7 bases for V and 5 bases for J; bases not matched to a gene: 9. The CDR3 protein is CASAAGTGGKETQYF. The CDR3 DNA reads TGTGCCAGCGCGGCCGGGACAGGGGGCAAGGAGACCCAGTACTTC.

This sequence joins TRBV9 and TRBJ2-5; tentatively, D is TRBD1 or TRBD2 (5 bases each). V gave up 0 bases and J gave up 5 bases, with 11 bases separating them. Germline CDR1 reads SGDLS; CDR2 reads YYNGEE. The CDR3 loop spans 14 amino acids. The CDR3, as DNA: TGTGCCAGCAGCGTAGGAGTGGGGGAGGAGACCCAGTACTTC. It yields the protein CASSVGVGEETQYF.

The CDR3 DNA reads TGCAGCGTTGTCCTGGGGAGCTCCTACAATGAGCAGTTCTTC. It specifies CSVVLGSSYNEQFF. The chain employs TRBV29-1 and TRBJ2-1; possible D gene TRBD2, 5 bases. The CDR3 length is 14 residues. The V and J ends lost 4 bases and 0 bases respectively, with 10 bases between them. The germline gives CDR1 SQVTM, CDR2 ANQGSEA.

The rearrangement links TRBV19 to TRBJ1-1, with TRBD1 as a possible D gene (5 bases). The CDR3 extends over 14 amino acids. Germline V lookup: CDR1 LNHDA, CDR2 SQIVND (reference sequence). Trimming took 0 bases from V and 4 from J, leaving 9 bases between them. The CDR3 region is CASSIDSTVTEAFF. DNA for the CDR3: TGTGCCAGTAGTATAGATTCGACAGTCACTGAAGCTTTCTTT. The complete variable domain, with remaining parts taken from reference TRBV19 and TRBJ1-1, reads DGGITQSPKYLFRKEGQNVTLSCEQNLNHDAMYWYRQDPGQGLRLIYYSQIVNDFQKGDIAEGYSVSREKKESFPLTVTSAQKNPTAFYLCASSIDSTVTEAFFGQGTRLTVV.

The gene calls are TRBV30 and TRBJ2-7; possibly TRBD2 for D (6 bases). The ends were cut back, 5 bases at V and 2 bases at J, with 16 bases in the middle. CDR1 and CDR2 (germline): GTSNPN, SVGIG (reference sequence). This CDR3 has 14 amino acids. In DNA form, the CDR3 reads TGTGCCTGGGCCGCCCGGGGAGGCCCCTACGAGCAGTACTTC. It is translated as CAWAARGGPYEQYF. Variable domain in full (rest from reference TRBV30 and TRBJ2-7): SQTIHQWPATLVQPVGSPLSLECTVEGTSNPNLYWYRQAAGRGLQLLFYSVGIGQISSEVPQNLSASRPQDRQFILSSKKLLLSDSGFYLCAWAARGGPYEQYFGPGTRLTVT.

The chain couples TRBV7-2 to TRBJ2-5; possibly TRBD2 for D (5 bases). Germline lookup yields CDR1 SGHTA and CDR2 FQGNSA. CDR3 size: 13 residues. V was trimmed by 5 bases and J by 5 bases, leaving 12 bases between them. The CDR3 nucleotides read TGTGCCAGCAGCCGAGTTACGGGGGAGACCCAGTACTTC. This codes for CASSRVTGETQYF.

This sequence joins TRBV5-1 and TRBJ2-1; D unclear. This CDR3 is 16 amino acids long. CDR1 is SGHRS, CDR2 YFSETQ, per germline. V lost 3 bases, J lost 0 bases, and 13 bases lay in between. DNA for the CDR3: TGCGCCAGCAGCTCCCAGGACCTTAGCTCCTACAATGAGCAGTTCTTC. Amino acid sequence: CASSSQDLSSYNEQFF.

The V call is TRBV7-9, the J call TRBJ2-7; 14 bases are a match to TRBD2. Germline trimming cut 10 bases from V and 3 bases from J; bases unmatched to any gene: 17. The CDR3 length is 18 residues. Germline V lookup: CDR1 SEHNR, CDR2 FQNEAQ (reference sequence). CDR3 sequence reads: CATTPLGTSGRAVYEQYF. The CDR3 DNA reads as TGTGCCACCACTCCCCTCGGGACTAGCGGGAGAGCAGTCTACGAGCAGTACTTC. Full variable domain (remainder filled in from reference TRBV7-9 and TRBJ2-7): DTGVSQNPRHKITKRGQNVTFRCDPISEHNRLYWYRQTLGQGPEFLTYFQNEAQLEKSRLLSDRFSAERPKGSFSTLEIQRTEQGDSAMYLCATTPLGTSGRAVYEQYFGPGTRLTVT.

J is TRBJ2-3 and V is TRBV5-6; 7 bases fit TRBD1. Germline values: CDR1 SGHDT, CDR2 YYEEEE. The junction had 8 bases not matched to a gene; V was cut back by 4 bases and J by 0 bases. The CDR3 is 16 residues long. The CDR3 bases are TGTGCCAGCAGCCCCGGGACAGCACTAAGCACAGATACGCAGTATTTT. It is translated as CASSPGTALSTDTQYF.